Presented here are 4 T cell receptor beta chains from one specimen sequenced in a study of T cells in Graves' hyperthyroidism and ophthalmopathy. There were TCR beta CDR3 regions amplified from RNA transcripts. The HTBI primer set was used in a first-round RT-PCR of the TCR CDR3. MiXCR was run by TCRdb on the multiplex PCR reads, yielding one entry per CDR3 protein. The sample has fewer than 550,000 distinct CDR3 sequences, about a sixth seen once. The sequenced material came from blood. These receptors were taken from a young woman with Graves' hyperthyroidism.

J is TRBJ2-5 and V is TRBV3-1; D is undetermined. This CDR3 is 11 amino acids long. Trimming took 6 bases from V and 3 from J, leaving 5 bases between them. The germline V gene has CDR1 LGHDT and CDR2 YNNKEL (reference sequence). The CDR3 region has the DNA TGTGCCAGCAGATACGAAGAGACCCAGTACTTC. This gives the protein CASRYEETQYF.

In its sample, this clonotype was seen many times. This chain joins TRBV12-3 or TRBV12-4 and TRBJ2-5, with D tentatively TRBD2 (5 bases). The CDR3 is made up of 15 amino acids. V was shortened by 5 bases and J by 1 base, with 14 bases between the two germline ends. CDR3 amino acids: CASSPLGSLQETQYF. The CDR3 nucleotides read TGTGCCAGCAGTCCCCTGGGGAGTCTCCAAGAGACCCAGTACTTC.

This clonotype appeared many times. The rearrangement joins TRBV3-1 to TRBJ1-2; 9 bases fit TRBD1. The CDR3 consists of 14 residues. J was trimmed by 4 bases and V by 3 bases; bases with no gene match: 3. Germline V gene lookup returns CDR1 LGHDT and CDR2 YNNKEL (reference sequence). The CDR3 region is CASSQGQGSYGYTF. The CDR3 DNA follows: TGTGCCAGCAGCCAGGGACAGGGCTCCTATGGCTACACCTTC.

This clonotype was seen repeatedly, ten times or more. The chain couples TRBV27 to TRBJ1-1, with D perhaps matching TRBD1 (5 bases). In germline, CDR1 is MNHEY, CDR2 SMNVEV (reference sequence). The CDR3 extends over 14 amino acids. The V gene lost 4 bases and the J gene lost 5 bases, with 14 bases spanning the gap. The CDR3 sequence is CASSSSFWGTEAFF. The CDR3 region has the DNA TGTGCCAGCAGTTCCAGTTTCTGGGGGACTGAAGCTTTCTTT.